Below, 18 T cell receptor beta chains from the same sample are listed, as sequenced in a study of a mutant IDH1 vaccine in newly diagnosed glioma. Time point: baseline, week 1 (first vaccination visit). Treatment meaning: pre-vaccination baseline after standard-of-care therapy. TCRdb's table, derived via immunoSEQ multiplex PCR, lists solely in-frame clones and lacks some. The sample holds about 88,000 clones, approximately 80% seen once. The sample was PBMCs, taken from a glioma patient treated with radiotherapy, temozolomide or both. The receptors stem from a man aged 40-49 years with glioma. Some clones in this sample may be carry-over from other donors' samples.

The count of this clone is one. CDR3 coding DNA: TGTGCCAGCAGCTTAGGCTCTGGGGGGCGTTCACCCCTCCACTTT. Encoded protein: CASSLGSGGRSPLHF. This sequence joins TRBV11-2 and TRBJ1-6; the D gene is possibly TRBD1 (6 bases). Germline-derived CDR1 and CDR2 are SGHAT and FQNNGV. V was clipped by 1 base and J by 9 bases, with 13 bases between them. The CDR3 extends over 15 amino acids.

V and J are TRBV2 and TRBJ1-2; D may be TRBD1 (5 bases). The V gene's germline CDR1 is SNHLY and CDR2 FYNNEI. V was trimmed by 10 bases and J by 5 bases, leaving 17 bases between them. This CDR3 is built from 13 residues. The CDR3 region has the DNA TGTGCCATTTCGGATGTGGGGCGGTATGGCTACACCTTC. It translates to CAISDVGRYGYTF.

The chain is built from TRBV7-2 and TRBJ2-2, with D possibly being TRBD2 (6 bases). V gave up 5 bases and J gave up 7 bases, with 17 bases separating them. The CDR3 has 15 residues. Per germline, CDR1 SGHTA and CDR2 FQGNSA. The CDR3 protein is CASSATTRSGGELFF. For the CDR3, the DNA is TGTGCCAGCAGCGCCACGACTAGGAGCGGCGGGGAGCTGTTTTTT.

The chain combines TRBV6-4 with TRBJ2-7, with 8 bases that match TRBD1. The CDR3 runs to 13 residues. Germline CDR1 and CDR2: MRHNA and SNTAGT. V trimming: 10 bases; J trimming: 3 bases; junction bases outside the gene matches: 8. CDR3 sequence reads: CANVTGVDYEQYF. The CDR3 DNA reads as TGTGCCAACGTGACAGGGGTTGACTACGAGCAGTACTTC.

The chain joins TRBV19 to TRBJ2-3; TRBD2 might be the D (5 bases). V was pared by 3 bases and J by 4 bases, with 11 bases between. The CDR3 totals 14 residues. Germline values: CDR1 LNHDA, CDR2 SQIVND (reference sequence). The CDR3 region has the DNA TGTGCCAGTAGTATCGCTCACGGGGCAGATACGCAGTATTTT. Translated: CASSIAHGADTQYF.

The chain links TRBV6-1 to TRBJ2-7; 7 bases match TRBD1. V shed 6 bases and J 0 bases; nucleotides not matched to a gene: 2. Germline values: CDR1 MNHNS, CDR2 SASEGT. The CDR3 contains 13 residues. Here the CDR3 DNA reads TGTGCCAGCAGCAGGGGGAGCTCCTACGAGCAGTACTTC. Translation: CASSRGSSYEQYF.

The genes are TRBV7-9 and TRBJ2-5; D is uncertain. CDR1 is SEHNR, CDR2 FQNEAQ, per germline (reference sequence). The CDR3 length is 13 residues. V lost 2 bases to trimming and J lost 5 bases, with 9 bases between them. The CDR3 DNA reads TGTGCCAGCAGCTTACGGCTGGGGGAGACCCAGTACTTC. Protein sequence: CASSLRLGETQYF.

The V and J genes are TRBV27 and TRBJ1-2; 9 bases agree with TRBD1. The J segment lost 7 bases and the V segment lost 6 bases, leaving 9 bases of the junction unmatched. From germline, CDR1 is MNHEY and CDR2 SMNVEV (reference sequence). CDR3 length: 14 amino acids. CDR3 sequence reads: CASRDRGDRIGYTF. The CDR3 DNA sequence: TGTGCCAGCAGAGACAGGGGGGATAGGATTGGCTACACCTTC.

V is TRBV5-5 and J is TRBJ2-1; no clear D gene. The CDR3 is 14 amino acids. Between the trimmed V and J ends, which lost 4 bases and 8 bases, there was a span of 16 bases. Germline loops: CDR1 SGHKS, CDR2 YYEKEE (reference sequence). This CDR3 is CASSPTQINDEQFF. DNA for the CDR3: TGTGCCAGCAGCCCGACCCAGATCAACGATGAGCAGTTCTTC.

The chain links TRBV11-2 to TRBJ1-6; TRBD1 is a possible D gene (5 bases). V lost 3 bases to trimming and J lost 8 bases, with 17 bases between them. Germline lookup yields CDR1 SGHAT and CDR2 FQNNGV. The CDR3 is 16 residues long. The CDR3 protein is CASSFGHRINHSPLHF. The CDR3 nucleotides are TGTGCCAGCAGCTTTGGACACCGAATTAACCATTCACCCCTCCACTTT.

This clone was detected only once. The chain is built from TRBV7-9 and TRBJ1-6; D remains unclear. Germline V gives CDR1 SEHNR, CDR2 FQNEAQ (reference sequence). Trimming pared 2 bases from V and 7 bases from J, leaving 3 bases between. The CDR3 has 12 residues. The CDR3 DNA sequence: TGTGCCAGCAGCTTACCCAATTCACCCCTCCACTTT. Translated, it gives CASSLPNSPLHF.

This clone was counted a few times. The chain is built from TRBV19 and TRBJ1-2; unclear D gene. Looked up from germline, CDR1 is LNHDA and CDR2 is SQIVND (reference sequence). The CDR3 has 14 amino acids. V was trimmed by 3 bases and J by 4 bases, leaving 12 bases between them. Here the CDR3 DNA reads TGTGCCAGTAGTATCGTAACAGACCCCTATGGCTACACCTTC. Its translation is CASSIVTDPYGYTF.

Worth noting for this clone: One end of the junction varies from germline; a read error may be responsible. The chain couples TRBV7-7 to TRBJ1-2, with D uncertain. The CDR3 sequence is 14 residues long. Germline V gene data show CDR1 as SSHAT and CDR2 as FNYEAQ (reference sequence). CDR3 loop: CASSLMSPNYGYTF. The CDR3 DNA reads as TGTGCTAGCAGCTTAATGTCACCTAACTATGGCTACACCTTC.

This sequence joins TRBV6-5 and TRBJ2-5; tentative D call: TRBD1 (6 bases). Germline CDR1 is MNHEY and CDR2 is SVGAGI. Trimming removed 6 bases from V and 4 bases from J, with 12 bases in between. CDR3 size: 13 residues. The CDR3 reads CASSLLGGETQYF. In nucleotides, the CDR3 is TGTGCCAGCAGCCTTTTAGGGGGAGAGACCCAGTACTTC.

The chain is built from TRBV29-1 and TRBJ2-7; D may be TRBD1 or TRBD2 (7 bases each). CDR3 length equals 14 residues. V was pared by 6 bases and J by 1 base, with 16 bases between. Looked up from germline, CDR1 is SQVTM and CDR2 is ANQGSEA. The CDR3 sequence is CSVDTGEGSYEQYF. CDR3 sequence (DNA): TGCAGCGTGGACACAGGGGAGGGGTCCTACGAGCAGTACTTC.

The chain has TRBV6-5 and TRBJ1-3, with D maybe TRBD1 (6 bases). The V end was cut by 6 bases, the J end by 8 bases, with 11 bases between. The CDR3 spans 12 residues. Germline-derived CDR1 and CDR2 are MNHEY and SVGAGI. CDR3 nucleotide sequence: TGTGCCAGCAGGTCAACAGGGTACACCATATATTTT. This encodes CASRSTGYTIYF.

The chain has TRBV4-1 and TRBJ2-5, with unresolved D. The germline CDR1 and CDR2 sequences are MGHRA and YSYEKL. Trimming removed 4 bases from V and 5 bases from J, with 14 bases in between. The CDR3 has 14 amino acids. CDR3 residues: CASSPNRVGETQYF. In DNA, the CDR3 is TGCGCCAGCAGCCCTAATAGGGTGGGCGAGACCCAGTACTTC.

This chain links TRBV6-1 with TRBJ2-7; perhaps D is TRBD1 or TRBD2 (6 bases each). The ends were cut back, 7 bases at V and 3 bases at J, with 13 bases in the middle. Germline V gene sequence: CDR1 MNHNS, CDR2 SASEGT. The CDR3 is made up of 13 amino acids. The CDR3, as DNA: TGTGCCAGCACCCGGGGGCCCTACTACGAGCAGTACTTC. Translation: CASTRGPYYEQYF.